This T cell receptor beta chain was profiled in a study of regulatory T cells in long-lasting Graves disease. Time point meaning: newly diagnosed GD, antithyroid drugs for less than 3 months. The TCR library was prepared using RNA isolated from PBMCs. The guidelines of the American Thyroid Association were the basis for diagnosing Graves' disease. General study points: New patients shared approximately 930 public clonotypes, fewer than the roughly 2,500 shared by persistent patients.

In building TCR beta libraries, iRepertoire HTBI primers were used together with Arm-PCR of CDR3 regions. TCRdb processed the multiplex PCR reads anew with MiXCR; each CDR3 protein has one entry. The table records fewer than 650,000 distinct CDR3 sequences, roughly a sixth of them present only once. The CDR3 extends over 15 amino acids. CDR1 MDHEN and CDR2 SYDVKM come from the germline V gene. J lost 7 bases, V lost 5 bases, and 6 bases had no gene match. This clonotype occurred many times. As yet, its antigen is unknown. These data also featured in a second study, about T cells in Graves' hyperthyroidism and ophthalmopathy. As that report states: Each diagnosis was grounded in clinical symptoms, serum thyroxine and TRAb, thyroid ultrasound, and orbital computed tomography. Researchers report that a 13 V-J model separated ophthalmopathy from stable hyperthyroidism.

The TCR originated in a man aged 18 to 29 with Graves disease. The sequenced sample was peripheral blood mononuclear cells (PBMCs), obtained at new diagnosis, from a patient treated with antithyroid drugs. The rearrangement joins TRBV28 to TRBJ2-1, with TRBD2 matching 12 bases. CDR3 residues: CASSDPSGRENEQFF. The DNA of the CDR3 is TGTGCCAGCAGTGACCCTAGCGGGAGGGAAAATGAGCAGTTCTTC.